The rows below give T cell receptor beta chains drawn from one sample of a study of T cell responses to AZD1222 COVID-19 vaccine. Data came from immunoSEQ multiplex PCR; TCRdb stores just in-frame clones and leaves some out. The sample gives over 150,000 clones, more than 70% of which show up once; more than 5% is in the top ten. The sequences come from peripheral blood, collected on day 0 of AZD1222 vaccination. The source is an adult in good health. Each CDR3 is given with its conserved first and last residue. D genes are given only for firm matches. Clone sizes are given selectively: once, few, many, or a class where the clone is expanded.

>13|TRBJ2-7|once|TRBV29-1|TRBD1
CSVVDRGFAEQYF
TGCAGCGTTGTCGACAGGGGTTTCGCCGAGCAGTACTTC
>13|TRBJ2-7|NA|TRBV30|NA
CAWSGGTVYEQYF
TGTGCCTGGAGTGGGGGGACTGTTTACGAGCAGTACTTC
>15|TRBJ2-1|once|TRBV5-1|NA
CASSITGVGYNEQFF
TGCGCCAGCAGCATTACGGGAGTTGGTTACAATGAGCAGTTCTTC
>13|TRBJ1-1|NA|TRBV30|NA
CAWSVFRNAEAFF
TGTGCCTGGAGTGTTTTTCGAAATGCTGAAGCTTTCTTT
>17|TRBJ2-5|NA|TRBV5-1|TRBD2
CASSLLNSKREGETQYF
TGCGCCAGCAGCTTGTTGAATTCGAAGCGGGAGGGAGAGACCCAGTACTTC
>16|TRBJ2-5|NA|TRBV28|NA
CASSFSQGSNDGTQYF
TGTGCCAGCAGTTTTAGCCAAGGGAGCAATGATGGGACCCAGTACTTC
>17|TRBJ1-4|NA|TRBV6-2/TRBV6-3|NA
CASSYPNPGTTNEKLFF
TGTGCCAGCAGTTACCCGAACCCAGGGACAACTAATGAAAAACTGTTTTTT
>11|TRBJ1-1|NA|TRBV20-1|NA
CSARANTEAFF
TGCAGTGCTAGAGCGAACACTGAAGCTTTCTTT
>15|TRBJ1-3|NA|TRBV18|NA
CASSSTSSSGNTIYF
TGTGCCAGCTCGTCTACATCCAGCTCTGGAAACACCATATATTTT
>14|TRBJ2-2|NA|TRBV9|NA
CASSVTGIAGELFF
TGTGCCAGCAGTGTTACAGGGATTGCCGGGGAGCTGTTTTTT